This T cell receptor beta chain is from a study of T-cell reconstitution after alpha-beta-depleted transplantation in children (dated by TCRdb to 2016 to 2018). Concerning the study at large: T-cell immune reconstitution after TCRalphabeta/CD19-depleted allogeneic hematopoietic cell transplantation in children was quantitatively tracked in the study by means of TCR repertoire profiling. Paper-wide results and their limitations: In some patients, the high TCRbeta diversity seen at day 60 was put down to recipient T cells and intrathymic progenitors that had survived conditioning. Hyperexpanded clone frequencies declined over subsequent months; after one year, T-cell counts and TCRbeta diversity were mostly attributed to newly produced T cells. The apparently early alphabetaT-cell count recovery about two months after transplant was reportedly dependent on only several hundred rapidly expanded clones derived from non-depleted graft cells.

Of note for this clonotype: The antigen it binds to is not known. There are no base qualities to consult, and no much larger clone falls within one base.

Sample treatment or condition, as interpreted from the label and publication: allogeneic hematopoietic cell transplantation with graft depleted of TCRalphabeta T cells and CD19 B cells. TCRalphabeta/CD19-depleted allogeneic hematopoietic cell grafts were given to the transplant recipients, all of whom were children. Receptor amplification or capture employed PCR. Instrument used: Illumina HiSeq 2500. Molecular barcoding was employed in the preparation of TCR libraries, with unique molecular identifiers being used to normalize TCRbeta repertoire quantification. The raw public data were reprocessed by TCRdb itself: fastp quality trimming at Q25, MiXCR clonotype calling, in-frame beta chains only. All rows with the same CDR3 protein become a single entry with the most common DNA and genes. The sample has 350,000 to 500,000 distinct CDR3 sequences on record, about 40% of them singletons. The ten top clones hold around a quarter of the sample.

A distance of 8 bases separates the germline ends of V and J, which lose 5 bases and 4 bases respectively. The germline V gene yields KGHDR for CDR1 and SFDVKD for CDR2. The CDR3 sequence holds 13 residues, the cysteine and phenylalanine included. Of all the DNA, just the CDR3 is kept, 39 bases in frame from base 1. This sequence uses TRBV24-1 and TRBJ2-1; the D gene cannot be resolved reliably. This receptor was taken from a girl aged 2-10 years with aplastic anemia, due to receive a stem cell transplant. This specimen consisted of PBMCs, obtained before TCRalphabeta/CD19-depleted stem cell transplant. The CDR3 protein sequence reads: CATSGLRYNEQFF. The DNA reads TGTGCCACCAGTGGCCTGAGATACAATGAGCAGTTCTTC.